This is a list of T cell receptor beta chains from one sample in a study of blood T cell repertoires in COVID-19. Produced via immunoSEQ multiplex PCR; TCRdb's table is partial and in-frame only. The sample yields about 130,000 clones, nearly 90% seen once. The sequencing input was peripheral blood. These receptors were collected from a woman aged 80 or over with acute or convalescent COVID-19. CDR3s include the opening cysteine and the closing phenylalanine or tryptophan. The order of the fields is J gene, V gene, D gene, CDR3 protein. D genes are given only for firm matches.

J: TRBJ1-2; V: TRBV10-3; D: -; CDR3: CAISVGEGYGYTF
J: TRBJ2-3; V: TRBV5-4; D: -; CDR3: CASSRGTPGNTDTQYF
J: TRBJ2-7; V: TRBV5-1; D: -; CDR3: CASSFLTEDEQYF
J: TRBJ1-2; V: TRBV28; D: TRBD1; CDR3: CASSPGQTFGYTF
J: TRBJ2-7; V: TRBV6-5; D: -; CDR3: CTSIGVGYEQYF
J: TRBJ2-1; V: TRBV19; D: -; CDR3: CASSVGGTYNEQFF
J: TRBJ1-2; V: TRBV12-3/TRBV12-4; D: -; CDR3: CATCLTGLYGYTF
J: TRBJ2-1; V: TRBV7-3; D: -; CDR3: CASSLGFSASSYNEQFF
J: TRBJ1-5; V: TRBV19; D: -; CDR3: CASRAGEGNNQPQHF
J: TRBJ1-6; V: TRBV6-5; D: -; CDR3: CASSRDYNSPLHF
J: TRBJ1-1; V: TRBV4-2; D: -; CDR3: CASSRSNRVWDTEAFF
J: TRBJ1-2; V: TRBV7-9; D: -; CDR3: CASSLEDTYGYTF
J: TRBJ1-1; V: TRBV19; D: -; CDR3: CASTHRRGNTEAFF
J: TRBJ2-1; V: TRBV4-1; D: TRBD1; CDR3: CASSHYGTGGNEQFF
J: TRBJ2-1; V: TRBV5-1; D: -; CDR3: CASSPVTDIYNEQFF
J: TRBJ2-2; V: TRBV28; D: TRBD1; CDR3: CASSPPTGIAGELFF
J: TRBJ1-2; V: TRBV19; D: TRBD1; CDR3: CASRPPGQGKYGYTF
J: TRBJ1-4; V: TRBV9; D: TRBD1; CDR3: CASSIDRGVNEKLFF
J: TRBJ2-3; V: TRBV9; D: TRBD2; CDR3: CASSVEGLAGDTQYF
J: TRBJ2-2; V: TRBV7-2; D: -; CDR3: CASSATGYTGELFF
J: TRBJ2-1; V: TRBV7-3; D: -; CDR3: CASSTQGGMTYNEQFF
J: TRBJ2-3; V: TRBV11-2; D: -; CDR3: CASSRDRLTDTQYF
J: TRBJ2-7; V: TRBV28; D: -; CDR3: CASSSPAGTYEQYF
J: TRBJ2-5; V: TRBV7-2; D: -; CDR3: CASSPRGAGETQYF
J: TRBJ1-4; V: TRBV19; D: -; CDR3: CASSSLRGSGEKLFF
J: TRBJ2-3; V: TRBV19; D: TRBD2; CDR3: CASSIGGRLAGLHTQYF
J: TRBJ1-5; V: TRBV19; D: TRBD1; CDR3: CASIGGQGANQPQHF
J: TRBJ2-5; V: TRBV15; D: TRBD1; CDR3: CATSPADRAGTQYF
J: TRBJ2-5; V: TRBV9; D: TRBD2; CDR3: CASSVGETSGRSETQYF
J: TRBJ1-1; V: TRBV5-1; D: -; CDR3: CASSLSGAGTEAFF
J: TRBJ2-1; V: TRBV7-2; D: TRBD2; CDR3: CASSLTSGGRGREQFF
J: TRBJ1-2; V: TRBV4-1; D: TRBD1; CDR3: CASSQVGTGENYGYTF
J: TRBJ2-7; V: TRBV5-1; D: -; CDR3: CASSLISGSYEQYF
J: TRBJ1-6; V: TRBV23-1; D: TRBD1; CDR3: CASSQKTGGDNSPLHF
J: TRBJ2-1; V: TRBV12-3/TRBV12-4; D: TRBD1; CDR3: CASSLRRGLEQFF
J: TRBJ1-2; V: TRBV29-1; D: -; CDR3: CSVDRGAAYGYTF
J: TRBJ1-5; V: TRBV5-6; D: -; CDR3: CASSFSASNQPQHF
J: TRBJ2-7; V: TRBV6-5; D: -; CDR3: CASSSRTTYEQYF
J: TRBJ1-2; V: TRBV7-8; D: -; CDR3: CASALGRFIVYGYTF
J: TRBJ1-6; V: TRBV3-1/TRBV3-2; D: TRBD1; CDR3: CASSQEGRGQSPLHF
J: TRBJ1-4; V: TRBV28; D: TRBD1; CDR3: CASSTGTGGRNEKLFF
J: TRBJ2-7; V: TRBV28; D: -; CDR3: CASRQAIYEQYF
J: TRBJ2-2; V: TRBV10-2; D: TRBD2; CDR3: CASVSGGNTGELFF
J: TRBJ1-1; V: TRBV7-3; D: -; CDR3: CASSAGGNTEAFF
J: TRBJ2-5; V: TRBV4-2; D: -; CDR3: CASSQGARGGTQYF
J: TRBJ2-7; V: TRBV23-1; D: TRBD2; CDR3: CASSQGLAVPYEQYF
J: TRBJ1-5; V: TRBV12-3/TRBV12-4; D: -; CDR3: CASRRTYAQPQHF
J: TRBJ2-2; V: TRBV15; D: -; CDR3: CATSRAQGFGTGELFF
J: TRBJ1-2; V: TRBV5-1; D: -; CDR3: CASSLTGATLGVGYTF
J: TRBJ1-6; V: TRBV27; D: -; CDR3: CASSPSRQVLSSYNSPLHF
J: TRBJ1-5; V: TRBV3-1/TRBV3-2; D: TRBD1; CDR3: CASSTQGNQPQHF
J: TRBJ1-2; V: TRBV5-4; D: -; CDR3: CASSLDRVNGGYTF
J: TRBJ1-2; V: TRBV5-6; D: -; CDR3: CASSLGFSGNYGYTF
J: TRBJ1-2; V: TRBV28; D: -; CDR3: CASSPPGYGYTF
J: TRBJ1-1; V: TRBV29-1; D: TRBD1; CDR3: CSVEPGQGARAFF